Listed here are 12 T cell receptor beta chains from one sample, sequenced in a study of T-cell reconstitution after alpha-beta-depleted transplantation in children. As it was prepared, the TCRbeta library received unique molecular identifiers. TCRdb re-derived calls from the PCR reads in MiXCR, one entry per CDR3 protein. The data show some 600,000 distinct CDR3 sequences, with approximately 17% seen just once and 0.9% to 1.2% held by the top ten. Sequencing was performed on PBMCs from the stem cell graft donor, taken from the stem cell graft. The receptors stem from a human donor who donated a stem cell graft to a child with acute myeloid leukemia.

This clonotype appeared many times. The DNA for the CDR3 is TGCAGTGCTGTTAGCGGGGACGGCACAGATACGCAGTATTTT. It is translated as CSAVSGDGTDTQYF. This sequence joins TRBV20-1 and TRBJ2-3; TRBD2 matches 8 bases. Germline CDR1 and CDR2: DFQATT and SNEGSKA (reference sequence). V was clipped by 5 bases and J by 1 base; unmatched bases: 5. The CDR3 extends over 14 amino acids.

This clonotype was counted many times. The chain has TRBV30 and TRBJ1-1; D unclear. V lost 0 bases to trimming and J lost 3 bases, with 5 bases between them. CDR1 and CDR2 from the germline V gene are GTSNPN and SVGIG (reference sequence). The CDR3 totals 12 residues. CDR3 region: CAWSVMDTEAFF. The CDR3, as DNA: TGTGCCTGGAGTGTAATGGACACTGAAGCTTTCTTT.

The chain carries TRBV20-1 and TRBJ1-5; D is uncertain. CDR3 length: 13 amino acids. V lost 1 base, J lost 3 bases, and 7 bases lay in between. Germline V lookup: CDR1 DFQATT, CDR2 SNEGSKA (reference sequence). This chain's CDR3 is CSARGSSNQPQHF. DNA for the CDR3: TGCAGTGCTAGAGGTAGTTCCAATCAGCCCCAGCATTTT.

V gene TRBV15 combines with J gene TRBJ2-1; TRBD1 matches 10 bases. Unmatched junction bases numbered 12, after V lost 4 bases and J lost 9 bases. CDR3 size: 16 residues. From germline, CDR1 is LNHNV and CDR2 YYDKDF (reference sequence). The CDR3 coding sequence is TGTGCCACCAGCACGCGGGGACAGGGGTTTTATAGTGAGCAGTTCTTC. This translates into CATSTRGQGFYSEQFF. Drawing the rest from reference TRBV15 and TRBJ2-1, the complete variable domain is DAMVIQNPRYQVTQFGKPVTLSCSQTLNHNVMYWYQQKSSQAPKLLFHYYDKDFNNEADTPDNFQSRRPNTSFCFLDIRSPGLGDTAMYLCATSTRGQGFYSEQFFGPGTRLTVL.

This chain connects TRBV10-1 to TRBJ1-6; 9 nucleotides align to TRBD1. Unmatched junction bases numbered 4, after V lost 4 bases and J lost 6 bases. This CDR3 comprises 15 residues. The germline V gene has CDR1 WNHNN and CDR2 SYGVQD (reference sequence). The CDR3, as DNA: TGCGCCAGCAGTGCGGACAGGGGTGGTAATTCACCCCTCCACTTT. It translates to CASSADRGGNSPLHF.

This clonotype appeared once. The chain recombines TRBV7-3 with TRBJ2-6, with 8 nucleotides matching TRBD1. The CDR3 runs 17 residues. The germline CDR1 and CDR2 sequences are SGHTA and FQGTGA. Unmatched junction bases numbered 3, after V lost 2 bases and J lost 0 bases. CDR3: CASSLDRGSSGANVLTF. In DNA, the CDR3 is TGTGCCAGCAGCTTAGACAGGGGTAGCTCTGGGGCCAACGTCCTGACTTTC.

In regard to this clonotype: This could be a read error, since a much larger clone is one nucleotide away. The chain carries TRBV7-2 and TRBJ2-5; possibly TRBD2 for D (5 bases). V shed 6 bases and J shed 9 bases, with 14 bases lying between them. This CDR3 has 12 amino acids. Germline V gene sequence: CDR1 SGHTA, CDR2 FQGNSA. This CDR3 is CASSIDGESQYF. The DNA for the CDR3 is TGTGCCAGCAGTATTGACGGGGAGTCCCAGTACTTC. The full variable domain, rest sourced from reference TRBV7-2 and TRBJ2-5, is GAGVSQSPSNKVTEKGKDVELRCDPISGHTALYWYRQSLGQGLEFLIYFQGNSAPDKSGLPSDRFSAERTGGSVSTLTIQRTQQEDSAVYLCASSIDGESQYFGPGTRLLVL.

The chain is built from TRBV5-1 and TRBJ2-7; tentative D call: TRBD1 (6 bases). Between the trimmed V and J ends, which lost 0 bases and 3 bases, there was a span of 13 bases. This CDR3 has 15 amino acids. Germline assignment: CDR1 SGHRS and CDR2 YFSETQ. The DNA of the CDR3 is TGCGCCAGCAGCTTGGAAGGGGGATCTTTCTACGAGCAGTACGTC. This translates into CASSLEGGSFYEQYV.

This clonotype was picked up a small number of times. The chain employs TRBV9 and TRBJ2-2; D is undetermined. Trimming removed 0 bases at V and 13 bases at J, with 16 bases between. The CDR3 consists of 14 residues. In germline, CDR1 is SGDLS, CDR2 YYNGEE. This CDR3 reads CASSVAGPIGGLFF. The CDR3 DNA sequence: TGTGCCAGCAGCGTAGCGGGCCCTATTGGTGGGCTGTTTTTT.

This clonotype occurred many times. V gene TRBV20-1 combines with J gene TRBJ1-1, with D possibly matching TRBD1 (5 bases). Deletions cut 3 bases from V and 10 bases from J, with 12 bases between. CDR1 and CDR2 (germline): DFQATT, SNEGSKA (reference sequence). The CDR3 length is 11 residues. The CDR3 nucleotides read TGCAGTGCTAGGCGAGGGGTCGGAGCTTTCTTT. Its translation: CSARRGVGAFF.

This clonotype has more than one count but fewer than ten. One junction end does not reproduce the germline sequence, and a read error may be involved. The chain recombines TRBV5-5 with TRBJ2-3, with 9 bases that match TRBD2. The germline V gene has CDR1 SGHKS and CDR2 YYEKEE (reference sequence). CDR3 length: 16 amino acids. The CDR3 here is CSSSLASGASTDTQYF. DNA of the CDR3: TGTTCCAGCAGCTTAGCTAGCGGGGCGTCCACAGATACGCAGTATTTT.

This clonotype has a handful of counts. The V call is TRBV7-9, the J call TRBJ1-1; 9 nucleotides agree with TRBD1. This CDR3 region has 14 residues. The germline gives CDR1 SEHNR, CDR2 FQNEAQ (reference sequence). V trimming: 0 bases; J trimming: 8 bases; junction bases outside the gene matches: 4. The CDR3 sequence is CASSLAGTGSEAFF. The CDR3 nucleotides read TGTGCCAGCAGCTTAGCCGGGACAGGGAGCGAAGCTTTCTTT. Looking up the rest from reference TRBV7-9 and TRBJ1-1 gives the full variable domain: DTGVSQNPRHKITKRGQNVTFRCDPISEHNRLYWYRQTLGQGPEFLTYFQNEAQLEKSRLLSDRFSAERPKGSFSTLEIQRTEQGDSAMYLCASSLAGTGSEAFFGQGTRLTVV.